Listed below are T cell receptor beta chains from one sample, sequenced in a study of blood T cell repertoires in COVID-19. Clones were sequenced by immunoSEQ multiplex PCR, and TCRdb holds only the in-frame ones, with some missing. The sample lists around 160,000 clones, 80% to 90% seen once, with roughly 8% in the top ten. Material for sequencing was peripheral blood. The receptor source for this set is an older woman with COVID-19, enrolled during active disease. CDR3s leave out the opening cysteine and the closing phenylalanine or tryptophan.

J: TRBJ1-1
length: 11
V: TRBV7-3
CDR3: ASSLTGGGEAF

J: TRBJ2-2
length: 11
V: TRBV5-1
CDR3: ASSITGGAELF

J: TRBJ2-7
length: 13
V: TRBV4-3
CDR3: ASSQGTGDSYEQY

J: TRBJ2-5
length: 12
V: TRBV11-2
CDR3: ASSLVRDSETQY

J: TRBJ2-7
length: 11
V: TRBV12-3/TRBV12-4
CDR3: ASSLRGNYEQY

J: TRBJ1-2
length: 11
V: TRBV25-1
CDR3: ASSGQENYGYT

J: TRBJ1-4
length: 15
V: TRBV13
CDR3: ASSGRQGPSTNEKLF

J: TRBJ1-2
length: 12
V: TRBV9
CDR3: ASSGEGGNYGYT

J: TRBJ1-5
length: 11
V: TRBV30
CDR3: AWSRSGDQPQH

J: TRBJ1-3
length: 12
V: TRBV24-1
CDR3: ATSRTDSGNTIY

J: TRBJ1-3
length: 12
V: TRBV6-5
CDR3: ASRSGQPGNTIY